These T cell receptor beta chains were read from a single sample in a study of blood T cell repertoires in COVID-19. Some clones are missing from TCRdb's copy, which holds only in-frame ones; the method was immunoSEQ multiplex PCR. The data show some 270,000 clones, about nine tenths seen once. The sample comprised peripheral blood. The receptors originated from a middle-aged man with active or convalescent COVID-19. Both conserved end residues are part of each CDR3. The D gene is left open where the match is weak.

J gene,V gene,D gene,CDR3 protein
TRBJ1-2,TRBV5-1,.,CASSLDFRGRGYTF
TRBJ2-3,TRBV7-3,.,CASSLGLYTDTQYF
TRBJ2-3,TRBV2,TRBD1,CASSVGQPRWGADTQYF
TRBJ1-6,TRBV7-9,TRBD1,CASSLGQRGSYNSPLHF
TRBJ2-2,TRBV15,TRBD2,CATSRGWGGGELFF
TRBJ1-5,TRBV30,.,CAWSQNSNQPQHF
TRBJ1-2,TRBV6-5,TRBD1,CASSKNRGYYGYTF
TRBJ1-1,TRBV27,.,CASSLSSGRVAFF
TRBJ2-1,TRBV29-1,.,CSVARAGSGNEQFF
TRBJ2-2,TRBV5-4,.,CASSPERVTGELFF
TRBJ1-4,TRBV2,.,CASKAQGDEKLFF
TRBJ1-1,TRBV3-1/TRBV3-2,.,CASSQGGREAFF
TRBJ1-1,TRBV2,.,CASKGLGAPEAFF
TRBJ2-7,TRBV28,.,CASSLAQGEQYF
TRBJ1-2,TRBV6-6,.,CAGQSGFGSDGYTF
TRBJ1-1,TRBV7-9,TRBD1,CASSSPGTANTEAFF
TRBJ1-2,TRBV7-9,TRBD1,CASSRDRVGGYTF
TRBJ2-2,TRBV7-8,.,CASSLAHSGDSWAGELFF
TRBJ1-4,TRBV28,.,CASNLEGSNEKLFF
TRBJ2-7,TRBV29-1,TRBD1,CSAAGTGSYEQYF
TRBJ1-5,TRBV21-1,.,CASSKWDRGNQPQHF
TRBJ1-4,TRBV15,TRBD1,CATSWSRDRGEKLFF
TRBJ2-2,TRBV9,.,CASSVRGDGVPTGELFF
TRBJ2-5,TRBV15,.,CATSRARRGGYETQYF
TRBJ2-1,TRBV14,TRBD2,CASSLGLAQIYNEQFF
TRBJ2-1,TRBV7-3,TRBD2,CASSLTRLAGSEQFF
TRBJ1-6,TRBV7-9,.,CASSRSNNSPLHF
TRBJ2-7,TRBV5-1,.,CASSLPGTHGFYEQYF